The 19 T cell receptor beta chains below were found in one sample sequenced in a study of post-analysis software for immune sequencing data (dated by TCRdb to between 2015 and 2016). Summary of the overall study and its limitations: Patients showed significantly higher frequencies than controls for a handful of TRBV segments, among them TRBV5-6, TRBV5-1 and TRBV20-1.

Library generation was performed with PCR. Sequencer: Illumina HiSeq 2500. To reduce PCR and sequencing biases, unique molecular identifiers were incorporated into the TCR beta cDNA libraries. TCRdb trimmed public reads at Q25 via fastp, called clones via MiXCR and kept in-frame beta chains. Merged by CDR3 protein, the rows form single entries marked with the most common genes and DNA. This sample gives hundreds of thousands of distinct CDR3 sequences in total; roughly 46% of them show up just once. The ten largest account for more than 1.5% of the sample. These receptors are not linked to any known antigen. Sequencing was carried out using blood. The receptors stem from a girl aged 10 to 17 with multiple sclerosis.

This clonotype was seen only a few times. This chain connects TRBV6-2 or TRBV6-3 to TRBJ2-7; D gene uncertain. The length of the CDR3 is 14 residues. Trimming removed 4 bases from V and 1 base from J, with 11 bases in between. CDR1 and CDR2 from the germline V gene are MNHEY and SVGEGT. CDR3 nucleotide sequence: TGTGCCAGCAGTTCCCCACTCCGTTCCTACGAGCAGTACTTC. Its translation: CASSSPLRSYEQYF.

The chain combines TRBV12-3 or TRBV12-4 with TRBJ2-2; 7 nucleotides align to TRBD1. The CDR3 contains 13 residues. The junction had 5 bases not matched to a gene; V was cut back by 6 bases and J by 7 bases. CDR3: CASSKGGGGELFF. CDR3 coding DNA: TGTGCCAGCAGCAAAGGGGGCGGCGGGGAGCTGTTTTTT.

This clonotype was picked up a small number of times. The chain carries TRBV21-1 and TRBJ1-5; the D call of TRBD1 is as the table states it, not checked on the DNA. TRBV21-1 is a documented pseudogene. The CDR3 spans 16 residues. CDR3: CASSKESGEVGQPQHF. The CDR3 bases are TGTGCCAGCAGCAAAGAATCAGGGGAAGTAGGTCAGCCCCAGCATTTT.

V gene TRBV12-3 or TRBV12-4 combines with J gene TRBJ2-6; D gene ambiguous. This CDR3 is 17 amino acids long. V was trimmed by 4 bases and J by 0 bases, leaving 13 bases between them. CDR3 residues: CASSSGDGSSGANVLTF. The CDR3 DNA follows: TGTGCCAGCAGTTCCGGCGACGGAAGCTCTGGGGCCAACGTCCTGACTTTC.

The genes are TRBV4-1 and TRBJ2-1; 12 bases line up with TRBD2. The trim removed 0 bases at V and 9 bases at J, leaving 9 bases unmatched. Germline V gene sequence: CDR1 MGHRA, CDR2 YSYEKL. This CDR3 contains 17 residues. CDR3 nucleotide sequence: TGCGCCAGCAGCCAAGAGCCAGCTAGCGGGAGGGCGGTTGAGCAGTTCTTC. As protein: CASSQEPASGRAVEQFF.

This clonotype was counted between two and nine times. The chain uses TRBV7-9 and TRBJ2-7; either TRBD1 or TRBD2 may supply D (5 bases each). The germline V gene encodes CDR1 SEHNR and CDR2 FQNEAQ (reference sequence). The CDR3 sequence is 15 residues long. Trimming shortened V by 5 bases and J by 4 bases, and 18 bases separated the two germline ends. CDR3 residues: CASSPFWDDPYEQYF. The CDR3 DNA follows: TGTGCCAGCAGCCCGTTTTGGGACGATCCTTACGAGCAGTACTTC.

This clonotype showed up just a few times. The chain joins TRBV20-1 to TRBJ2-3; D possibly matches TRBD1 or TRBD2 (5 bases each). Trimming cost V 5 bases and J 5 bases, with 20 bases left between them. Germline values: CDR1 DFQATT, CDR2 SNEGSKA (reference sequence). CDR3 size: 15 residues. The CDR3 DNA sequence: TGCAGTGCTCCCCAGGGAGCCTTAGTGGGAGATACGCAGTATTTT. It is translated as CSAPQGALVGDTQYF.

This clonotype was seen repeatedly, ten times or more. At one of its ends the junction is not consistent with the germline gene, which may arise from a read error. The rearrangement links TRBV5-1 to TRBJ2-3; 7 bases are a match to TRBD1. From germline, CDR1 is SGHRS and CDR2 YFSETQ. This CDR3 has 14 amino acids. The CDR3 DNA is TGTGCCAGCAGCCCTGACAGGGCCACAGATACGCAGTATTTT. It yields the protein CASSPDRATDTQYF.

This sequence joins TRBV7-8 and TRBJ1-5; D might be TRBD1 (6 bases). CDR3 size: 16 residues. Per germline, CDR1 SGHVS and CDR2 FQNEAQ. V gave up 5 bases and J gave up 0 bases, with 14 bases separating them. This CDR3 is CASSQARQASNQPQHF. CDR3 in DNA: TGTGCCAGCAGCCAGGCCCGACAGGCTAGCAATCAGCCCCAGCATTTT.

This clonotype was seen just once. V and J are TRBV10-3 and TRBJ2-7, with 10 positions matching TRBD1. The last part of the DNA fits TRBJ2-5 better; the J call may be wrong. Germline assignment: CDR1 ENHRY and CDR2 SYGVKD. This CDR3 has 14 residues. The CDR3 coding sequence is TGTGCCATCAGTGAGCTGGGACAGGGGGAGACCCAGTACTTC. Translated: CAISELGQGETQYF.

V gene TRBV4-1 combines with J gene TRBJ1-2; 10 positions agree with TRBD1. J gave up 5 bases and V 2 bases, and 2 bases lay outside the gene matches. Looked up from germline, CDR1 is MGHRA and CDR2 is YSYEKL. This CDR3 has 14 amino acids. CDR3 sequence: CASSQWDRGYGYTF. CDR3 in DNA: TGCGCCAGCAGCCAATGGGACAGGGGATATGGCTACACCTTC.

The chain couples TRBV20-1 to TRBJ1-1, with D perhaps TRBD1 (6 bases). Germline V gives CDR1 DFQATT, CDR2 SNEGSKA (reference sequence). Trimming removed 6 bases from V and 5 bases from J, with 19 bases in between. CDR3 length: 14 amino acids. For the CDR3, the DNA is TGCAGTGCCCTCCTCGGTGGGGGGCGGACTGAAGCTTTCTTT. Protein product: CSALLGGGRTEAFF.

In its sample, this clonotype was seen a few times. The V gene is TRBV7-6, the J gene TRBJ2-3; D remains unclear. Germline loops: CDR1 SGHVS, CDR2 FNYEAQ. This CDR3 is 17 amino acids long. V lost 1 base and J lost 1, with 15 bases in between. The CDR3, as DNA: TGTGCCAGCAGCTTAGGGGGTCTCGTTGAGGGCACAGATACGCAGTATTTT. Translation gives CASSLGGLVEGTDTQYF.

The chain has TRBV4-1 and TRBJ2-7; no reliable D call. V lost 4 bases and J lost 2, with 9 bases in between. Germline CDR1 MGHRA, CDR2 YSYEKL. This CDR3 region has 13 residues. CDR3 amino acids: CASSPDGAYEQYF. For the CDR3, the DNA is TGCGCCAGCAGCCCGGACGGCGCCTACGAGCAGTACTTC.

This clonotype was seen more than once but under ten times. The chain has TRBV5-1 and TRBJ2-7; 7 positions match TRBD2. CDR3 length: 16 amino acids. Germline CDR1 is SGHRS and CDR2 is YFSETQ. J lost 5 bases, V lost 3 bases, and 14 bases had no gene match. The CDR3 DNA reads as TGCGCCAGCAGCTCCGTCGTAGGCGGGAGCCCCCACGAGCAGTACTTC. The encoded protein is CASSSVVGGSPHEQYF. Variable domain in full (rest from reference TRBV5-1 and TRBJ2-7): KAGVTQTPRYLIKTRGQQVTLSCSPISGHRSVSWYQQTPGQGLQFLFEYFSETQRNKGNFPGRFSGRQFSNSRSEMNVSTLELGDSALYLCASSSVVGGSPHEQYFGPGTRLTVT.

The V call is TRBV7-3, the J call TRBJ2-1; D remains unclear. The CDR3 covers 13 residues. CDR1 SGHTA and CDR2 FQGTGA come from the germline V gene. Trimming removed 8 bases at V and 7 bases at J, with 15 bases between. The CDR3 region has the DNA TGTGCCAGCTCCGTGGGGTCCCGGAATGAGCAGTTCTTC. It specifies CASSVGSRNEQFF.

CDR3 nucleotide sequence: TGTGCCAGCAGCCAAGAGGCCGGGGGCGGGCAGTACTTC. Its translation is CASSQEAGGGQYF. The chain recombines TRBV4-2 with TRBJ2-5; D assignment may be TRBD1 or TRBD2 (6 bases each). The CDR3 sequence is 13 residues long. V dropped 0 bases and J dropped 11 bases, with 13 bases sitting between them. Germline V gene data show CDR1 as LGHNA and CDR2 as YNFKEQ.

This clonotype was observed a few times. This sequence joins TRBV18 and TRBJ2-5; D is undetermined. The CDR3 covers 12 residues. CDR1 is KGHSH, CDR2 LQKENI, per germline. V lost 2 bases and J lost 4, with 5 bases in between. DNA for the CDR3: TGTGCCAGCTCACCAGGCGCAGAGACCCAGTACTTC. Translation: CASSPGAETQYF.

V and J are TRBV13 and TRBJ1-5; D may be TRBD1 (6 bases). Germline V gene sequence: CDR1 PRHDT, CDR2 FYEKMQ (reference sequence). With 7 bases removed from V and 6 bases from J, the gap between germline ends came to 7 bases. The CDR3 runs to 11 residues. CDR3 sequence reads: CASKGVQPQHF. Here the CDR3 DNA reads TGTGCCAGCAAGGGGGTTCAGCCCCAGCATTTT.